This TCR beta chain was captured by sequencing in a study of blood T cell repertoires in COVID-19. Whole-study context: Italy, Spain and the United States were the sources of the convalescent and acute COVID-19 samples. T cells, B-cell-depleted T cells, or PBMCs provided the cDNA or gDNA that served as material.

Germline-derived CDR1 and CDR2 are WNHNN and SYGVQD (reference sequence). Trimming pared 7 bases from V and 2 bases from J, leaving 17 bases between. This CDR3 region has 15 residues. Per the study methods: Amplification of reference gene primers provided the estimated nucleated cell counts. Here immunoSEQ multiplex PCR was the method, and the copy in TCRdb shows in-frame clones only, minus some. V and J calls and clone size are given by that table; D and trimming were obtained from the DNA. The data hold 110,000 or so clones, with about 90% observed a single time. This chain connects TRBV10-1 to TRBJ1-1; a possible D gene is TRBD1 (6 bases). The receptor's source is a human donor in a cohort sampled during active COVID-19. Specimen: peripheral blood. This chain's CDR3 is CASIEPEQGNTEAFF. DNA of the CDR3: TGCGCCAGCATAGAGCCGGAACAGGGAAACACTGAAGCTTTCTTT.